A selection of T cell receptor beta chains follows, all from one sample in a study of spatial heterogeneity in lung cancer. From the 5' RACE reads, TCRdb called clonotypes with MiXCR, one entry per CDR3 protein. The sample consists of 6,500 to 9,000 distinct CDR3 sequences, 18% of them appearing once. The sample in question was lung tumor tissue, obtained at surgery. The source of these receptors is a female donor with early-stage non-small cell lung cancer. The CDR3 runs from the conserved cysteine through the conserved F or W. The order of the fields is CDR3 DNA, CDR3 protein, V gene, J gene, D gene, CDR3 length, clone size. The D gene is left open where the match is weak. Not every row has a clone size; where given, it reads once, few, many or a size class.

DNA: TGTGCCAGCAGTGCTAATAAAAGGTCGTCCTACGAGCAGTACTTC; CDR3: CASSANKRSSYEQYF; V: TRBV25-1; J: TRBJ2-7; D: .; length: 15; size: once
DNA: TGCAGTGCTAGAGTGGCCCAGGGGGACTATGGCTACACCTTC; CDR3: CSARVAQGDYGYTF; V: TRBV20-1; J: TRBJ1-2; D: TRBD1; length: 14; size: few
DNA: TGCGCCAGCAGCCGAGGCCCAGAGGAAAAACTGTTTTTT; CDR3: CASSRGPEEKLFF; V: TRBV4-1; J: TRBJ1-4; D: .; length: 13; size: large
DNA: TGTGCCAGCAGCTTAGGCCCGGGGGCAGGGGATAAGAGCTATGGCTACACCTTC; CDR3: CASSLGPGAGDKSYGYTF; V: TRBV13; J: TRBJ1-2; D: .; length: 18; size: .
DNA: TGTGCCATCAGTGAGTCTCCGGGACAGGGTACGCGCTATGGCTACACCTTC; CDR3: CAISESPGQGTRYGYTF; V: TRBV10-3; J: TRBJ1-2; D: TRBD1; length: 17; size: medium-sized
DNA: TGCAGTGCTAGAGCTCCTACGTCGATCTACGAGCAGTACTTC; CDR3: CSARAPTSIYEQYF; V: TRBV20-1; J: TRBJ2-7; D: .; length: 14; size: few
DNA: TGCGCCAGCAGTGGCGTCGGGACAGGGGGAAGCAATCAGCCCCAGCATTTT; CDR3: CASSGVGTGGSNQPQHF; V: TRBV10-2; J: TRBJ1-5; D: TRBD1; length: 17; size: .
DNA: TGTGCCAGCAGCCCCCTAAGCGGGGTAGAGACCCAGTACTTC; CDR3: CASSPLSGVETQYF; V: TRBV28; J: TRBJ2-5; D: TRBD2; length: 14; size: .
DNA: TGTGCCAGCAGTTTAGACGGCTGGGGTCTTGGGGAGCTGTTTTTT; CDR3: CASSLDGWGLGELFF; V: TRBV12-3/TRBV12-4; J: TRBJ2-2; D: .; length: 15; size: .
DNA: TGTGCCTGTACTGGTCCAGCGGGGGGGCCTTTATCGGGCGAGCAGTACTTC; CDR3: CACTGPAGGPLSGEQYF; V: TRBV7-9; J: TRBJ2-7; D: TRBD2; length: 17; size: medium-sized
DNA: TGTGCCAGCAGAAAATCAGGGGCGCCCACCGGGGAGCTGTTTTTT; CDR3: CASRKSGAPTGELFF; V: TRBV6-5; J: TRBJ2-2; D: .; length: 15; size: .
DNA: TGCAGTGCCAGAGGGAAAGCAGGGGAGGCTGAAGCTTTCTTT; CDR3: CSARGKAGEAEAFF; V: TRBV20-1; J: TRBJ1-1; D: .; length: 14; size: .
DNA: TGCGCCAGCAGCCAAGAACCGGGTCCGAAGGGCGGGGAGCTGTTTTTT; CDR3: CASSQEPGPKGGELFF; V: TRBV4-1; J: TRBJ2-2; D: .; length: 16; size: .
DNA: TGTGCCAGCAGCCCGGGGACTAGCGGGGTAACAGATACGCAGTATTTT; CDR3: CASSPGTSGVTDTQYF; V: TRBV7-3; J: TRBJ2-3; D: TRBD2; length: 16; size: medium-sized
DNA: TGTGCCATCAGTGAGACGGGACTAGCGGGGAACGGTGAGCAGTTCTTC; CDR3: CAISETGLAGNGEQFF; V: TRBV10-3; J: TRBJ2-1; D: TRBD2; length: 16; size: .
DNA: TGTGCCAGCAGTTACTCCCACTTGGGGGGTTCCTACGAGCAGTACTTC; CDR3: CASSYSHLGGSYEQYF; V: TRBV6-5; J: TRBJ2-7; D: .; length: 16; size: few
DNA: TGTGCCAGCAGTGAACTGGGAGGCTTCAGGGAGACCCAGTACTTC; CDR3: CASSELGGFRETQYF; V: TRBV2; J: TRBJ2-5; D: .; length: 15; size: .
DNA: TGTGCCAGCAGCCCTGCCTATACGCAGTATTTT; CDR3: CASSPAYTQYF; V: TRBV11-2; J: TRBJ2-3; D: .; length: 11; size: .
DNA: TGTGCCAGCAGCCAATCCAACAGGGGCGTAGACGAGCAGTACTTC; CDR3: CASSQSNRGVDEQYF; V: TRBV16; J: TRBJ2-7; D: TRBD1; length: 15; size: few
DNA: TGTGCCAGCAGTGACTCATGGACAGGGTCCGGGGAGCTGTTTTTT; CDR3: CASSDSWTGSGELFF; V: TRBV6-4; J: TRBJ2-2; D: TRBD1; length: 15; size: .
DNA: TGCGCCAGCAGCCCGGCTGGACACCCAGAGACCCAGTACTTC; CDR3: CASSPAGHPETQYF; V: TRBV5-1; J: TRBJ2-5; D: .; length: 14; size: .
DNA: TGTGCCAGCAGCCTAGAATTGACAGTGACTGAAGCTTTCTTT; CDR3: CASSLELTVTEAFF; V: TRBV11-3; J: TRBJ1-1; D: .; length: 14; size: .
DNA: TGTGCCATCCCCCCCCCAACAGACACAGATACGCAGTATTTT; CDR3: CAIPPPTDTDTQYF; V: TRBV2; J: TRBJ2-3; D: .; length: 14; size: few
DNA: TGTGCCAGCGGGGGGAAAGGGACCGCCGGGGAGCTGTTTTTT; CDR3: CASGGKGTAGELFF; V: TRBV11-2; J: TRBJ2-2; D: .; length: 14; size: few
DNA: TGTGCCAGCAGCGTAGGTCCGGGGGGCGACCACAATGAGCAGTTCTTC; CDR3: CASSVGPGGDHNEQFF; V: TRBV9; J: TRBJ2-1; D: .; length: 16; size: few
DNA: TGTGCCAGCAGCTTCCTAGTCTGGGCCCCCAGCAATGAGCAGTTCTTC; CDR3: CASSFLVWAPSNEQFF; V: TRBV5-6; J: TRBJ2-1; D: .; length: 16; size: .
DNA: TGTGCCAGCAGTTTCCGTGTCACCGGGGAGCTGTTTTTT; CDR3: CASSFRVTGELFF; V: TRBV28; J: TRBJ2-2; D: .; length: 13; size: .
DNA: TGTGCCAGCTCACCTCGAGAGGACAGGGGGTACGAGCAGTACTTC; CDR3: CASSPREDRGYEQYF; V: TRBV18; J: TRBJ2-7; D: TRBD1; length: 15; size: few
DNA: TGTGCCAGCACAACGGGTGGTGATACGCAGTATTTT; CDR3: CASTTGGDTQYF; V: TRBV6-2/TRBV6-3; J: TRBJ2-3; D: .; length: 12; size: medium-sized
DNA: TGTGCCAGCAGCTTACGGACAGGGAACGAAAAACTGTTTTTT; CDR3: CASSLRTGNEKLFF; V: TRBV7-9; J: TRBJ1-4; D: TRBD1; length: 14; size: .
DNA: TGTGCCAGCAGCTTAGATCCGTTTAGGGCCAAAAACATTCAGTACTTC; CDR3: CASSLDPFRAKNIQYF; V: TRBV7-9; J: TRBJ2-4; D: .; length: 16; size: few
DNA: TGTGCCAGCAGCCTCCAGGGAGGTGGTTCACCCCTCCACTTT; CDR3: CASSLQGGGSPLHF; V: TRBV3-1; J: TRBJ1-6; D: .; length: 14; size: .
DNA: TGCGCCAGCAGCTACGGGACAGCGAACACTGAAGCTTTCTTT; CDR3: CASSYGTANTEAFF; V: TRBV5-1; J: TRBJ1-1; D: TRBD1; length: 14; size: medium-sized
DNA: TGTGCCAGCAGCTCACAGGGATTTCCGCAGTACTTC; CDR3: CASSSQGFPQYF; V: TRBV7-9; J: TRBJ2-7; D: .; length: 12; size: .
DNA: TGTGCCAGCACCCGACTTGGGGGTTCTGGCTACACCTTC; CDR3: CASTRLGGSGYTF; V: TRBV6-5; J: TRBJ1-2; D: .; length: 13; size: .
DNA: TGTGCCAGCAGTTTCTTAGTAAGGGCCGCGCTCCCCTCTGGGGCCAACGTCCTGACTTTC; CDR3: CASSFLVRAALPSGANVLTF; V: TRBV27; J: TRBJ2-6; D: .; length: 20; size: few
DNA: TGCGCCAGCAGCCTCGACAGGGTAAGCACTGAAGCTTTCTTT; CDR3: CASSLDRVSTEAFF; V: TRBV5-1; J: TRBJ1-1; D: TRBD1; length: 14; size: few
DNA: TGTGCCAGCAGTGCCCCGGGTACTAACTATGGCTACACCTTC; CDR3: CASSAPGTNYGYTF; V: TRBV2; J: TRBJ1-2; D: .; length: 14; size: medium-sized
DNA: TGTGCCAGCAGCTCGAAGAACGAGCAGTACTTC; CDR3: CASSSKNEQYF; V: TRBV7-9; J: TRBJ2-7; D: .; length: 11; size: .
DNA: TGCGCCAGCAGCTTGGAAAACCCACAAGAGACCCAGTACTTC; CDR3: CASSLENPQETQYF; V: TRBV5-1; J: TRBJ2-5; D: .; length: 14; size: few
DNA: TGTGCCAGCAGCGTAGAGGGAGGGGGACTAGCGACAGATACGCAGTATTTT; CDR3: CASSVEGGGLATDTQYF; V: TRBV9; J: TRBJ2-3; D: TRBD2; length: 17; size: medium-sized
DNA: TGCGCCAGCAACTTAGTAGACAGGAAATACACTGAAGCTTTCTTT; CDR3: CASNLVDRKYTEAFF; V: TRBV5-1; J: TRBJ1-1; D: .; length: 15; size: .
DNA: TGCGCCAGCAGCTACGGGGCTAGCGGCGCGACCTACGAGCAGTACTTC; CDR3: CASSYGASGATYEQYF; V: TRBV5-1; J: TRBJ2-7; D: TRBD2; length: 16; size: .
DNA: TGTGCCAGCAGCCAAGGGGGCGAGCAGTACTTC; CDR3: CASSQGGEQYF; V: TRBV3-1; J: TRBJ2-7; D: .; length: 11; size: medium-sized